The T cell receptor (beta chain) under discussion was sequenced for a study of response to subunit inactivated influenza vaccine. V shed 3 bases, J shed 3 bases, and the junction held 7 bases outside the gene matches. The CDR3 is 15 residues long. Germline V gives CDR1 SGDLS, CDR2 YYNGEE. In its sample, this clonotype was seen a few times. The antigen is unknown. TCRdb passed the RT-PCR reads through MiXCR, listing each CDR3 protein once. The table shows around 190,000 distinct CDR3 sequences, with approximately 15% occurring only once. General study results and limits: Each seasonal flu vaccination may recruit only limited new T cells, authors suggested.

This receptor was taken from a middle-aged man who received an inactivated influenza vaccine. The source was CD8+ T cells sorted from PBMCs, collected more than 4 days after vaccination. The J gene is TRBJ2-7, the V gene TRBV9; TRBD1 matches 9 bases. The CDR3 nucleotides are TGTGCCAGCAGCGAAAGGGACAGGGATTACTACGAGCAGTACTTC. Protein sequence: CASSERDRDYYEQYF.